These 26 T cell receptor beta chains came from one sample sequenced in a study of blood T cell repertoires in COVID-19. Method: immunoSEQ multiplex PCR; TCRdb's copy keeps in-frame clones and lacks some. The sample contains some 120,000 clones, more than 70% of which appear only once. The sample consisted of peripheral blood. The source of these receptors is a human donor in a cohort sampled during active COVID-19.

J is TRBJ2-7 and V is TRBV5-4; 12 bases agree with TRBD2. V lost 4 bases and J lost 0; bases outside the gene matches: 14. Per germline, CDR1 SGHNT and CDR2 YYREEE (reference sequence). The CDR3 contains 19 residues. CDR3 DNA sequence: TGTGCCAGCAGCCGTAACAAAGGGACTAGCGGGTTAGGCTCCTACGAGCAGTACTTC. Its translation: CASSRNKGTSGLGSYEQYF.

V gene TRBV4-2 combines with J gene TRBJ1-5, with D tentatively TRBD1 (5 bases). V lost 4 bases, J lost 6 bases, and 10 bases lay in between. From germline, CDR1 is LGHNA and CDR2 YNFKEQ. The CDR3 sequence is 13 residues long. CDR3 residues: CASSPQGGQPQHF. The CDR3 coding sequence is TGTGCCAGCAGCCCGCAGGGAGGTCAGCCCCAGCATTTT.

The V gene is TRBV18, the J gene TRBJ2-7, with D tentatively TRBD1 (6 bases). This CDR3 has 14 residues. CDR1 is KGHSH, CDR2 LQKENI, per germline. V was pared by 3 bases and J by 1 base, with 10 bases between. CDR3 amino acids: CASSPLQGSYEQYF. CDR3 nucleotide sequence: TGTGCCAGCTCACCTCTACAGGGATCCTACGAGCAGTACTTC. The full variable domain, in which reference TRBV18 and TRBJ2-7 provide the parts outside the CDR3, is NAGVMQNPRHLVRRRGQEARLRCSPMKGHSHVYWYRQLPEEGLKFMVYLQKENIIDESGMPKERFSAEFPKEGPSILRIQQVVRGDSAAYFCASSPLQGSYEQYFGPGTRLTVT.

This chain links TRBV3-1 (or the pseudogene TRBV3-2) with TRBJ2-1; 12 bases align to TRBD2. Trimming cost V 6 bases and J 5 bases; bases outside gene matches: 5. This CDR3 is built from 15 residues. Germline V CDR1 and CDR2: LGHDT, YNNKEL (reference sequence). CDR3 sequence reads: CASRHLAGGDNEQFF. DNA for the CDR3: TGTGCCAGCAGACATCTAGCGGGAGGGGACAATGAGCAGTTCTTC.

The V call is TRBV6-6, the J call TRBJ1-6, with D maybe TRBD1 (6 bases). This CDR3 is built from 14 residues. The germline CDR1 and CDR2 sequences are MNHNY and SVGAGI (reference sequence). V was cut by 6 bases and J by 5 bases, with 11 bases left in between. Here the CDR3 DNA reads TGTGCCAGCAGCGCGGGGGGCGATAATTCACCCCTCCACTTT. Its translation: CASSAGGDNSPLHF.

The chain couples TRBV5-1 to TRBJ2-1; 14 bases map to TRBD2. Germline V gene data show CDR1 as SGHRS and CDR2 as YFSETQ. The CDR3 contains 15 residues. V lost 4 bases, J lost 6 bases, and 3 bases stayed unmatched. The CDR3 DNA reads as TGCGCCAGCAGCGCCGGGACTAGCGGGAGCAATGAGCAGTTCTTC. Its protein is CASSAGTSGSNEQFF.

The V gene is TRBV6-5, the J gene TRBJ2-2; D possibly corresponds to TRBD2 (5 bases). Germline CDR1 and CDR2: MNHEY and SVGAGI. The germline V and J ends were trimmed by 7 bases and 4 bases, with 7 bases remaining between them. CDR3 length equals 12 residues. Here the CDR3 reads CASNAGTGELFF. In nucleotides, the CDR3 is TGTGCCAGCAACGCGGGCACCGGGGAGCTGTTTTTT.

This chain connects TRBV20-1 to TRBJ2-4; 12 positions agree with TRBD2. CDR3 length: 15 residues. The J segment lost 8 bases and the V segment lost 3 bases, leaving 8 bases of the junction unmatched. The germline V gene encodes CDR1 DFQATT and CDR2 SNEGSKA (reference sequence). CDR3 residues: CSASPLAGGPYIQYF. As DNA, the CDR3 is TGCAGTGCTAGTCCTCTAGCGGGAGGGCCGTACATTCAGTACTTC.

This chain links TRBV3-1 (or the pseudogene TRBV3-2) with TRBJ2-1; D remains ambiguous. Trimming left V 3 bases short and J 7 bases short, with 13 bases between. Germline-derived CDR1 and CDR2 are LGHDT and YNNKEL (reference sequence). CDR3 size: 14 residues. CDR3 DNA: TGTGCCAGCAGCCACGCCCTCGCGTCGAATGAGCAGTTCTTC. Its translation is CASSHALASNEQFF.

Concerning this clone itself: At the DNA level, this CDR3 is encoded by other sequences in the same sample as well. This chain connects TRBV6-5 to TRBJ2-6, with 7 bases aligning to TRBD1. Germline V gene sequence: CDR1 MNHEY, CDR2 SVGAGI. J lost 2 bases, V lost 0 bases, and 1 base had no gene match. The CDR3 length is 16 residues. The CDR3 spells CASSYSGGAGANVLTF. The CDR3 nucleotides are TGTGCCAGCAGTTACTCAGGGGGCGCTGGGGCCAACGTCCTGACTTTC.

The chain carries TRBV28 and TRBJ2-7; D is perhaps TRBD1 (5 bases). This CDR3 is built from 12 residues. Germline V lookup: CDR1 MDHEN, CDR2 SYDVKM. V was cut by 6 bases and J by 2 bases, with 8 bases left in between. In nucleotides, the CDR3 is TGTGCCAGCAGGACAGAGACCTACGAGCAGTACTTC. Its translation is CASRTETYEQYF.

A few counts support this clone. This chain connects TRBV30 to TRBJ2-7, with TRBD2 matching 12 bases. The CDR3 loop spans 13 amino acids. With V trimmed by 4 bases and J by 3 bases, 1 base remained unmatched. CDR1 GTSNPN and CDR2 SVGIG come from the germline V gene (reference sequence). The CDR3 sequence: CAWKTSGSYEQYF. CDR3 in DNA: TGTGCCTGGAAGACTAGCGGGAGCTACGAGCAGTACTTC.

This rearrangement joins TRBV7-8 to TRBJ2-2; D is perhaps TRBD2 (5 bases). The length of the CDR3 is 16 residues. Trimming shortened V by 3 bases and J by 5 bases, and 16 bases separated the two germline ends. Germline assignment: CDR1 SGHVS and CDR2 FQNEAQ. Here the CDR3 DNA reads TGTGCCAGCAGCTTTGGGCCTTACGGGGTGACCGGGGAGCTGTTTTTT. Amino acids: CASSFGPYGVTGELFF.

The V call is TRBV5-1, the J call TRBJ2-3; D is ambiguous. Trimming removed 0 bases from V and 1 base from J, with 12 bases in between. The CDR3 covers 16 residues. CDR1 and CDR2 from the germline V gene are SGHRS and YFSETQ. The CDR3 protein is CASSLAGIAGTDTQYF. CDR3 DNA sequence: TGCGCCAGCAGCTTGGCCGGCATAGCAGGCACAGATACGCAGTATTTT. Using reference TRBV5-1 and TRBJ2-3 for the parts outside the CDR3, the full variable domain is KAGVTQTPRYLIKTRGQQVTLSCSPISGHRSVSWYQQTPGQGLQFLFEYFSETQRNKGNFPGRFSGRQFSNSRSEMNVSTLELGDSALYLCASSLAGIAGTDTQYFGPGTRLTVL.

The CDR3 coding sequence is TGTGCCAGCAGCTTCCGTCCCGGGACAGGGTCGCAGTTCTTC. Its translation is CASSFRPGTGSQFF. The chain is built from TRBV7-2 and TRBJ2-1; the match to TRBD1 covers 9 bases. This CDR3 comprises 14 residues. Per germline, CDR1 SGHTA and CDR2 FQGNSA. V was clipped by 3 bases and J by 12 bases; unmatched bases: 9. The full variable domain, with the rest looked up from reference TRBV7-2 and TRBJ2-1, is GAGVSQSPSNKVTEKGKDVELRCDPISGHTALYWYRQSLGQGLEFLIYFQGNSAPDKSGLPSDRFSAERTGGSVSTLTIQRTQQEDSAVYLCASSFRPGTGSQFFGPGTRLTVL.

CDR3 DNA sequence: TGTGCCAGCAGCCACGGGACTAGCGGGAGTAGGAATGAGCAGTTCTTC. It encodes CASSHGTSGSRNEQFF. The J gene is TRBJ2-1, the V gene TRBV7-9; 14 nucleotides align to TRBD2. CDR1 and CDR2 from the germline V gene are SEHNR and FQNEAQ (reference sequence). CDR3 length: 16 residues. V gave up 5 bases and J gave up 7 bases; unmatched junction bases: 7.

The chain is built from TRBV9 and TRBJ1-1; tentative D call: TRBD1 (6 bases). The V gene's germline CDR1 is SGDLS and CDR2 YYNGEE. V dropped 3 bases and J dropped 7 bases, with 16 bases sitting between them. The CDR3 spans 14 residues. The CDR3 DNA reads TGTGCCAGCAGCGCATTTCCTCTCAGGGGTGAAGCTTTCTTT. Translating it yields CASSAFPLRGEAFF.

The V and J genes are TRBV11-2 and TRBJ1-6; D is unclear. Trimming removed 2 bases at V and 6 bases at J, with 5 bases between. Germline-derived CDR1 and CDR2 are SGHAT and FQNNGV. This CDR3 spans 13 amino acids. This CDR3 reads CASSLSGNSPLHF. The DNA of the CDR3 is TGTGCCAGCAGCTTATCGGGTAATTCACCCCTCCACTTT.

The chain is built from TRBV28 and TRBJ1-5; D not resolved. Trimming pared 6 bases from V and 5 bases from J, leaving 20 bases between. CDR1 MDHEN and CDR2 SYDVKM come from the germline V gene. The CDR3 runs 16 residues. CDR3 coding DNA: TGTGCCAGCAGAGAGGGCTCGCGGGCGCGAGATCAGCCCCAGCATTTT. Its translation: CASREGSRARDQPQHF.

CDR3 in amino acids: CSVPGGLRAEAFF. The CDR3 bases are TGCAGCGTTCCCGGTGGCCTCAGGGCTGAAGCTTTCTTT. The chain combines TRBV29-1 with TRBJ1-1; perhaps TRBD1 as D (5 bases). Germline CDR1 is SQVTM and CDR2 is ANQGSEA. V dropped 5 bases and J dropped 6 bases, with 16 bases sitting between them. The length of the CDR3 is 13 residues.

V is TRBV19 and J is TRBJ1-3, with D unresolved. In germline, CDR1 is LNHDA, CDR2 SQIVND (reference sequence). The CDR3 has 14 residues. Trimming removed 3 bases from V and 2 bases from J, with 8 bases in between. This CDR3 reads CASSISIAGNTIYF. The DNA of the CDR3 is TGTGCCAGTAGTATTAGCATCGCTGGAAACACCATATATTTT.

The rearrangement uses TRBV5-6 and TRBJ2-1, with TRBD2 matching 10 bases. CDR3 length: 16 amino acids. Trimming took 2 bases from V and 1 from J; bases not matched to a gene: 3. The germline gives CDR1 SGHDT, CDR2 YYEEEE. The CDR3 loop reads CASSFEAGGSYNEQFF. The CDR3 nucleotides are TGTGCCAGCAGCTTCGAAGCGGGAGGGTCCTACAATGAGCAGTTCTTC. Supplemented by reference TRBV5-6 and TRBJ2-1, the full variable domain reads DAGVTQSPTHLIKTRGQQVTLRCSPKSGHDTVSWYQQALGQGPQFIFQYYEEEERQRGNFPDRFSGHQFPNYSSELNVNALLLGDSALYLCASSFEAGGSYNEQFFGPGTRLTVL.

The chain has TRBV9 and TRBJ2-2, with 15 bases lining up with TRBD2. The CDR3 length is 18 residues. Germline CDR1 reads SGDLS; CDR2 reads YYNGEE. Unmatched junction bases numbered 7, after V lost 3 bases and J lost 4 bases. For the CDR3, the DNA is TGTGCCAGCAGCGGGAAAGGGACTAGCGGGAGGTTCACCGGGGAGCTGTTTTTT. It encodes CASSGKGTSGRFTGELFF.

The chain is built from TRBV28 and TRBJ1-4; D may be TRBD1 (5 bases). The CDR3 covers 16 residues. The germline gives CDR1 MDHEN, CDR2 SYDVKM. Trimming removed 5 bases at V and 8 bases at J, with 21 bases between. The CDR3 DNA reads as TGTGCCAGCAGTAACGTTCGGCGGGGCCGCGGGGAAAAACTGTTTTTT. Protein product: CASSNVRRGRGEKLFF.

The rearrangement uses TRBV4-3 and TRBJ1-3; D is possibly TRBD1 (6 bases). Germline V CDR1 and CDR2: LGHNA, YSLEER. The CDR3 extends over 17 amino acids. V lost 1 base to trimming and J lost 0 bases, with 13 bases between them. CDR3 nucleotide sequence: TGCGCCAGCAGCCAAGTGGGACACTCAGACTCTGGAAACACCATATATTTT. It encodes CASSQVGHSDSGNTIYF.

The rearrangement uses TRBV5-5 and TRBJ1-5, with a tentative D call TRBD1 (5 bases). The V end was cut by 2 bases, the J end by 3 bases, with 12 bases between. This CDR3 region has 15 residues. Germline assignment: CDR1 SGHKS and CDR2 YYEKEE (reference sequence). This chain's CDR3 is CASSFVPTDNQPQHF. CDR3 in DNA: TGTGCCAGCAGCTTTGTCCCGACAGACAATCAGCCCCAGCATTTT.